The 17 T cell receptor beta chains below were found in one sample sequenced in a study of cytomegalovirus exposure and HLA in healthy donors. Primers included in the PCR were 60 Vbeta and 13 Jbeta primers. Method: immunoSEQ multiplex PCR; TCRdb's copy keeps in-frame clones and lacks some. The table lists approximately 200,000 clones, over 60% of them singletons. Sequenced material: PBMCs. The source of these receptors is a young man in good health and CMV-seropositive.

V is TRBV4-1 and J is TRBJ1-5; D is ambiguous. The ends were cut back, 8 bases at V and 7 bases at J, with 15 bases in the middle. The length of the CDR3 is 13 residues. Per germline, CDR1 MGHRA and CDR2 YSYEKL. The CDR3 DNA sequence: TGCGCCAGCTCGCCGAGGGTGTGGCAGCCCCAGCATTTT. It specifies CASSPRVWQPQHF.

This chain uses TRBV13 with TRBJ1-3; 8 positions agree with TRBD1. Per germline, CDR1 PRHDT and CDR2 FYEKMQ (reference sequence). Trimming at V came to 5 bases and at J to 5 bases, leaving 11 bases not matched to a gene. CDR3 length equals 16 residues. The CDR3 DNA is TGTGCCAGCAGCCCCTCGACAGGGGAGCGAAGAAACACCATATATTTT. Encoded protein: CASSPSTGERRNTIYF.

As DNA, the CDR3 is TGTGCCAGCAGCTTGGCCGGGACTTTTCAAGAGACCCAGTACTTC. Its protein product is CASSLAGTFQETQYF. V is TRBV5-6 and J is TRBJ2-5, with D tentatively TRBD2 (6 bases). Trimming stripped 0 bases from V and 2 bases from J, with 11 bases between. The CDR3 totals 15 residues. Germline assignment: CDR1 SGHDT and CDR2 YYEEEE.

The rearrangement joins TRBV5-1 to TRBJ2-7; 8 bases align to TRBD1. J gave up 6 bases and V 0 bases, and 11 bases lay outside the gene matches. The CDR3 runs 16 residues. The germline gives CDR1 SGHRS, CDR2 YFSETQ. CDR3 sequence (DNA): TGCGCCAGCAGCTTGGACCCAGGGGGCGGAGGTTTCGAGCAGTACTTC. Amino acids: CASSLDPGGGGFEQYF.

This clone appeared a few times. The J gene is TRBJ2-7, the V gene TRBV7-8; tentatively, D is TRBD1 (6 bases). The germline V gene has CDR1 SGHVS and CDR2 FQNEAQ. The CDR3 is made up of 14 amino acids. Trimming removed 3 bases from V and 2 bases from J, with 11 bases in between. CDR3 amino acids: CASSFIQGTYEQYF. For the CDR3, the DNA is TGTGCCAGCAGCTTCATTCAGGGGACCTACGAGCAGTACTTC.

The chain carries TRBV15 and TRBJ1-3; possible D gene TRBD1, 5 bases. In germline, CDR1 is LNHNV, CDR2 YYDKDF (reference sequence). The CDR3 sequence is 14 residues long. Written as DNA, the CDR3 is TGTGCAGCCAGGGAGGGGCACTCTGGAAACACCATATATTTT. Translated: CAAREGHSGNTIYF.

V is TRBV7-3 and J is TRBJ1-1; a possible D gene is TRBD1 (6 bases). CDR1 and CDR2 (germline): SGHTA, FQGTGA. The CDR3 totals 15 residues. V lost 5 bases to trimming and J lost 4 bases, with 17 bases between them. The CDR3 protein is CASSATQGGGTEAFF. The CDR3 DNA reads as TGTGCCAGCAGCGCAACACAGGGAGGGGGCACTGAAGCTTTCTTT.

The V gene is TRBV2, the J gene TRBJ2-2, with D tentatively TRBD2 (5 bases). Germline V gene data show CDR1 as SNHLY and CDR2 as FYNNEI. This CDR3 spans 16 amino acids. V lost 4 bases, J lost 3 bases, and 15 bases lay in between. Here the CDR3 reads CASSALGAVDTGELFF. In DNA form, the CDR3 reads TGTGCCAGCAGTGCCTTGGGAGCCGTGGACACCGGGGAGCTGTTTTTT.

The rearrangement links TRBV7-9 to TRBJ2-2; unclear D gene. The CDR3 spans 13 residues. Trimming stripped 0 bases from V and 6 bases from J, with 5 bases between. Germline V gives CDR1 SEHNR, CDR2 FQNEAQ (reference sequence). CDR3 protein: CASSLAGAGELFF. In DNA form, the CDR3 reads TGTGCCAGCAGCTTAGCGGGCGCCGGGGAGCTGTTTTTT.

A few counts support this clone. V usage is TRBV11-3 and J usage is TRBJ2-7; D is unresolved. The ends were cut back, 1 base at V and 5 bases at J, with 9 bases in the middle. The CDR3 totals 13 residues. Germline assignment: CDR1 SGHNT and CDR2 YENEEA. As DNA, the CDR3 is TGTGCCAGCAGCTTAGTGAGGTACCACGAGCAGTACTTC. This gives the protein CASSLVRYHEQYF.

This clone was detected only once. The rearrangement uses TRBV6-5 and TRBJ2-2; 7 positions match TRBD1. Trimming removed 10 bases from V and 0 bases from J; junction bases left unmatched: 8. There are 15 residues in the CDR3. Germline CDR1 is MNHEY and CDR2 is SVGAGI. The CDR3 is CATLVTGTNTGELFF. In DNA form, the CDR3 reads TGTGCCACCCTTGTGACAGGGACGAACACCGGGGAGCTGTTTTTT.

J is TRBJ2-7 and V is TRBV5-5; 9 nucleotides line up with TRBD2. The CDR3 has 16 amino acids. V lost 0 bases to trimming and J lost 1 base; unmatched junction nucleotides: 5. CDR1 is SGHKS, CDR2 YYEKEE, per germline (reference sequence). The CDR3 coding sequence is TGTGCCAGCAGCTTGGGGGCTAGCGGGATGTCCTACGAGCAGTACTTC. It is translated as CASSLGASGMSYEQYF.

The rearrangement uses TRBV19 and TRBJ1-6; possible D gene TRBD1, 5 bases. CDR1 and CDR2 from the germline V gene are LNHDA and SQIVND (reference sequence). Trimming left V 6 bases short and J 0 bases short, with 15 bases between. CDR3 length: 17 amino acids. CDR3 sequence (DNA): TGTGCCAGTAGGGGCTCGGGGGTAAACTCCTATAATTCACCCCTCCACTTT. This codes for CASRGSGVNSYNSPLHF. Combining the CDR3 with reference TRBV19 and TRBJ1-6 gives the whole variable domain DGGITQSPKYLFRKEGQNVTLSCEQNLNHDAMYWYRQDPGQGLRLIYYSQIVNDFQKGDIAEGYSVSREKKESFPLTVTSAQKNPTAFYLCASRGSGVNSYNSPLHFGNGTRLTVT.

The V and J genes are TRBV5-1 and TRBJ1-1; D is unclear. The V end was cut by 0 bases, the J end by 5 bases, with 11 bases between. Germline CDR1 and CDR2: SGHRS and YFSETQ. The CDR3 has 14 amino acids. The CDR3 DNA reads TGCGCCAGCAGCTTGGACACCCTAGAAACTGAAGCTTTCTTT. It codes for CASSLDTLETEAFF. The full variable domain, with the rest looked up from reference TRBV5-1 and TRBJ1-1, is KAGVTQTPRYLIKTRGQQVTLSCSPISGHRSVSWYQQTPGQGLQFLFEYFSETQRNKGNFPGRFSGRQFSNSRSEMNVSTLELGDSALYLCASSLDTLETEAFFGQGTRLTVV.

This clone was seen a handful of times. This chain connects TRBV15 to TRBJ2-7; TRBD2 agrees at 8 bases. Losses at the gene ends were 0 bases for V and 5 bases for J; bases not matched to a gene: 9. Germline CDR1 LNHNV, CDR2 YYDKDF (reference sequence). This CDR3 region has 16 residues. The CDR3 is CATSRDATGGLDEQYF. The CDR3 coding sequence is TGTGCCACCAGCAGAGATGCGACGGGGGGGTTGGACGAGCAGTACTTC. The variable domain in full, with the rest retrieved from reference TRBV15 and TRBJ2-7, is DAMVIQNPRYQVTQFGKPVTLSCSQTLNHNVMYWYQQKSSQAPKLLFHYYDKDFNNEADTPDNFQSRRPNTSFCFLDIRSPGLGDTAMYLCATSRDATGGLDEQYFGPGTRLTVT.

V and J are TRBV5-4 and TRBJ1-3; 8 nucleotides align to TRBD1. Germline V gene sequence: CDR1 SGHNT, CDR2 YYREEE (reference sequence). The CDR3 extends over 18 amino acids. Unmatched junction bases numbered 18, after V lost 3 bases and J lost 7 bases. The CDR3 sequence: CASSSGVGGQGGSNTIYF. CDR3 in DNA: TGTGCCAGCAGCTCAGGAGTAGGAGGACAGGGAGGTAGCAACACCATATATTTT.

The chain joins TRBV6-5 to TRBJ2-7; D call uncertain. The ends were cut back, 5 bases at V and 0 bases at J, with 14 bases in the middle. The CDR3 consists of 15 residues. CDR1 and CDR2 (germline): MNHEY, SVGAGI. CDR3 DNA: TGTGCCAGCAGTCCATTTGGGCGAAGCTCCTACGAGCAGTACTTC. Encoded protein: CASSPFGRSSYEQYF.